This TCR beta chain was sequenced for a study of blood T cell repertoires in COVID-19. Study as a whole: COVID-19 samples from acute and convalescent phases originated in the United States, Italy and Spain.

Original processing methods: Reference gene primer amplification gave estimated nucleated cell counts. Produced via immunoSEQ multiplex PCR; TCRdb's table is partial and in-frame only. V and J calls and clone size are copied from that table; D and trimming were computed from the DNA. The sample holds over 90,000 clones, roughly nine tenths seen once. V was clipped by 3 bases and J by 0 bases, with 3 bases between them. Germline V CDR1 and CDR2: DFQATT, SNEGSKA (reference sequence). The CDR3 has 11 residues. The genes are TRBV20-1 and TRBJ2-7; no firm D call. The sample comprised peripheral blood. This sequence was found in a man aged 45 to 65 with active COVID-19. This CDR3 reads CSASRSYEQYF. DNA of the CDR3: TGCAGTGCTAGCCGCTCCTACGAGCAGTACTTC.